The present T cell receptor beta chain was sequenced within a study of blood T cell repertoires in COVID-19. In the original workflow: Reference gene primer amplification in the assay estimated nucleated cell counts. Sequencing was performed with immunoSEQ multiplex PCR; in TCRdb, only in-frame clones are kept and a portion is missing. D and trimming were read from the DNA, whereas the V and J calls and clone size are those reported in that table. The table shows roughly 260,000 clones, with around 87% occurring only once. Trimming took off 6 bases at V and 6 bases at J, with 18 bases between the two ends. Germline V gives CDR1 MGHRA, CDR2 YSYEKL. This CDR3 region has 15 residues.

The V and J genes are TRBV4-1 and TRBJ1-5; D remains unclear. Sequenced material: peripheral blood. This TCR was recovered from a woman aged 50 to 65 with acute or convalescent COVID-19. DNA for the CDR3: TGCGCCAGCAGTCTCGGGTACGAGGCGGCTCAGCCCCAGCATTTT. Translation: CASSLGYEAAQPQHF.